This TCR beta chain was captured in a study of blood T cell repertoires in COVID-19. The cohort comprised adults aged about 18 to 100 years residing in around 25 US areas. Clinical history reported by participants formed the basis on which cohorts were assigned. Cohort 3 recovered donors had two negative PCRs, clearance, or symptom resolution. This CDR3 is built from 16 residues. Trimming cost V 0 bases and J 4 bases, with 15 bases left between them. Per the germline V gene, CDR1 is GTSNPN and CDR2 is SVGIG (reference sequence). Original methodology: Researchers report that nucleated cell counts were estimated from reference gene primer amplification. Profiled with immunoSEQ multiplex PCR; TCRdb holds only in-frame clones, not every one. V and J calls and clone size come straight from that table; D and trimming were deduced from the DNA. Of around 290,000 clones in the sample, approximately 85% were seen once.

The chain joins TRBV30 to TRBJ2-2, with a possible D match to TRBD1 (6 bases). The sequence came from a woman aged 30 to 39 who had recovered from COVID-19. Sample: PBMCs or T cells enriched from blood (not recorded which). The CDR3: CAWSVRTGLGTGELFF. The CDR3 nucleotides are TGTGCCTGGAGTGTACGAACAGGGTTAGGCACCGGGGAGCTGTTTTTT.